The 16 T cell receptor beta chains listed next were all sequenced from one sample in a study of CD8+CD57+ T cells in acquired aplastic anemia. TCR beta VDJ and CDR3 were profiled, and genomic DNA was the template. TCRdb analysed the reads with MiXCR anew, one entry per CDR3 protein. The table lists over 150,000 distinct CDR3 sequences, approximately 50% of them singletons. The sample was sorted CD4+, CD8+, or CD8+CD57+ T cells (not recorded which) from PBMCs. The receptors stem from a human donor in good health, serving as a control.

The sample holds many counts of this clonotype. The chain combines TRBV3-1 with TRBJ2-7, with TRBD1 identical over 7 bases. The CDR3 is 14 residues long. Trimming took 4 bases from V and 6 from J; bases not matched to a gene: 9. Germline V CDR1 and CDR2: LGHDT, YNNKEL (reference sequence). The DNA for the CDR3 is TGTGCCAGCAGCCCGAGACAGGGTCAACGCGAGCAGTACTTC. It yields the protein CASSPRQGQREQYF.

CDR3 loop: CASSSPDTYQETQYF. CDR3 nucleotides: TGTGCCAGCTCATCACCGGACACGTACCAAGAGACCCAGTACTTC. The genes are TRBV7-9 and TRBJ2-5, with D perhaps matching TRBD1 (5 bases). The CDR3 extends over 15 amino acids. Germline V CDR1 and CDR2: SEHNR, FQNEAQ (reference sequence). The ends were cut back, 8 bases at V and 0 bases at J, with 16 bases in the middle.

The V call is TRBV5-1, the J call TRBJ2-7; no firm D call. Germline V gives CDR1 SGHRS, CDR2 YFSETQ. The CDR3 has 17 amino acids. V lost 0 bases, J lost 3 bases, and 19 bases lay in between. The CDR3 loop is CASSLVGSSASHYEQYF. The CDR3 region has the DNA TGCGCCAGCAGCTTGGTGGGGTCGAGTGCCAGTCACTACGAGCAGTACTTC.

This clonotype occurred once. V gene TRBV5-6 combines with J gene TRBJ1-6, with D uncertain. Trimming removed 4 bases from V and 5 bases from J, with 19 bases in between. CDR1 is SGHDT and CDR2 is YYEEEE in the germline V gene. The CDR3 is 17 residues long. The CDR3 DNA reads TGTGCCAGCAGCCGGCCCTTGGGATACCTAAATAATTCACCCCTCCACTTT. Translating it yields CASSRPLGYLNNSPLHF.

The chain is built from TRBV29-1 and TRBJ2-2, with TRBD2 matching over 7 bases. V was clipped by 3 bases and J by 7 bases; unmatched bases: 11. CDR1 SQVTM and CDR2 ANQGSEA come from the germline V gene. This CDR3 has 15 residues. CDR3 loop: CSVDAGEGENGELFF. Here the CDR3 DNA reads TGCAGCGTTGATGCGGGAGAGGGAGAAAACGGGGAGCTGTTTTTT.

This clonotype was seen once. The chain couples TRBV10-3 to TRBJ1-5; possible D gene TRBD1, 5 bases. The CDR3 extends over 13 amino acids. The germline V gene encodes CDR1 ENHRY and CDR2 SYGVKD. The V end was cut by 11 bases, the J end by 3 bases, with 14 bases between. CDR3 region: CAVAGTDNQPQHF. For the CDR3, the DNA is TGTGCCGTCGCCGGGACGGACAATCAGCCCCAGCATTTT.

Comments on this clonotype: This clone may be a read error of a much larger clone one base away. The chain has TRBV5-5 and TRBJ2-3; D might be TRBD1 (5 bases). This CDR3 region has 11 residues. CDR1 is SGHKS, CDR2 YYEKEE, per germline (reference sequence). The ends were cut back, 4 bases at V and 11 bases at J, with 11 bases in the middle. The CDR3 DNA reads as TGTGCCAGCAGCCTGGGGCTGCAGCAGTATTTT. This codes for CASSLGLQQYF.

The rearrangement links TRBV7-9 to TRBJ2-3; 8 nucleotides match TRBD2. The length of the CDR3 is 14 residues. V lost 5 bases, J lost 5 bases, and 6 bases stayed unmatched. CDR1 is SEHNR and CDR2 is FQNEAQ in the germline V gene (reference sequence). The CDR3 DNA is TGTGCCAGCAGCATGAGCGGGGGCGGAGATACGCAGTATTTT. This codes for CASSMSGGGDTQYF. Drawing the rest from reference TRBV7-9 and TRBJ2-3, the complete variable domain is DTGVSQNPRHKITKRGQNVTFRCDPISEHNRLYWYRQTLGQGPEFLTYFQNEAQLEKSRLLSDRFSAERPKGSFSTLEIQRTEQGDSAMYLCASSMSGGGDTQYFGPGTRLTVL.

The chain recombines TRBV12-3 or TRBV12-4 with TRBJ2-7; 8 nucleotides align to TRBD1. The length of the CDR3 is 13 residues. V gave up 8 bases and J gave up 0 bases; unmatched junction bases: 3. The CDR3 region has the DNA TGTGCCAGCTGCGACAGGGGCTCCTACGAGCAGTACTTC. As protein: CASCDRGSYEQYF.

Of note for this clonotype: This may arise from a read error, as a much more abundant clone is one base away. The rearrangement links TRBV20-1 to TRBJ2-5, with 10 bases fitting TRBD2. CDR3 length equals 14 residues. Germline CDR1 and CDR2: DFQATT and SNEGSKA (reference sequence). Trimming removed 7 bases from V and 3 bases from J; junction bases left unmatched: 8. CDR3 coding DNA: TGCAGTGTTACAAGCGGGGGGGCGGAAGAGACCCAGTACTTC. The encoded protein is CSVTSGGAEETQYF.

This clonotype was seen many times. The CDR3 loop is CASRGQGASNYGYTF. The CDR3 DNA is TGTGCCAGCAGGGGACAGGGGGCCTCTAACTATGGCTACACCTTC. The gene calls are TRBV27 and TRBJ1-2, with 12 positions matching TRBD1. The CDR3 is made up of 15 amino acids. Germline V gives CDR1 MNHEY, CDR2 SMNVEV (reference sequence). The trim removed 6 bases at V and 0 bases at J, leaving 2 bases unmatched.

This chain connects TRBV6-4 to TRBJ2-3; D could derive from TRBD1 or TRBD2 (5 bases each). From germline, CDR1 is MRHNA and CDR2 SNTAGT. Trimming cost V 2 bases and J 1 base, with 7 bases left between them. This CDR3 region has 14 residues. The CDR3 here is CASSDGDGTDTQYF. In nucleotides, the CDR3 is TGTGCCAGCAGTGACGGGGACGGCACAGATACGCAGTATTTT.

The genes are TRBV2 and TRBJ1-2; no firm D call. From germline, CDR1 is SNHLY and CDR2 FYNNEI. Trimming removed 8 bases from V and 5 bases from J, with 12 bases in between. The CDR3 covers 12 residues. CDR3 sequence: CASRTEGYGYTF. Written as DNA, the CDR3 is TGTGCCAGCCGAACTGAGGGATATGGCTACACCTTC. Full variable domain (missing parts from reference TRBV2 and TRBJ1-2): EPEVTQTPSHQVTQMGQEVILRCVPISNHLYFYWYRQILGQKVEFLVSFYNNEISEKSEIFDDQFSVERPDGSNFTLKIRSTKLEDSAMYFCASRTEGYGYTFGSGTRLTVV.

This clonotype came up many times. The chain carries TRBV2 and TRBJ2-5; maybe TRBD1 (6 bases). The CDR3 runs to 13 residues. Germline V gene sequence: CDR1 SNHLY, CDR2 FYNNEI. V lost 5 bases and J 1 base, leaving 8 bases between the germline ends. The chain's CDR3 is CASSRRGQETQYF. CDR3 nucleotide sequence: TGTGCCAGCAGTCGCAGGGGCCAAGAGACCCAGTACTTC.

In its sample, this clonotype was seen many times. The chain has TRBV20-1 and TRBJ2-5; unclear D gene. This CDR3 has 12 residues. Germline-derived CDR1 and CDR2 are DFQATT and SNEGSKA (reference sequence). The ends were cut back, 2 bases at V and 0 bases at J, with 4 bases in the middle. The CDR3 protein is CSARIYQETQYF. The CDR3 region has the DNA TGCAGTGCTAGAATTTACCAAGAGACCCAGTACTTC.

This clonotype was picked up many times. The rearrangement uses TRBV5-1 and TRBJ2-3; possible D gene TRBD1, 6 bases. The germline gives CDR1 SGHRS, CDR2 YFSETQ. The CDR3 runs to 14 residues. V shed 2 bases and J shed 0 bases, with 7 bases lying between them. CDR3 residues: CASSFRGSTDTQYF. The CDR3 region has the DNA TGCGCCAGCAGCTTTAGGGGGAGCACAGATACGCAGTATTTT.